A single sample gave rise to the 15 T cell receptor beta chains below, sequenced in a study of blood T cell repertoires in COVID-19 (dated by TCRdb to 2020 to 2022). Libraries were made using the immunoSEQ multiplex PCR assay. TCRdb carries this immuneACCESS record with in-frame sequences only. Its versions omit some clonotypes, under half of them owing to an unresolved V gene in the studies checked, with the rest unexplained. This sample lists 250,000 to 300,000 clones; approximately 90% were detected once. Jointly, the top ten make up 8% to 10% of the sample. Sequences were obtained from PBMCs or T cells enriched from blood (not recorded which). The receptors come from a man between 35 and 55 years old who had recovered from COVID-19.

V and J are TRBV4-3 and TRBJ2-2; TRBD1 might be the D (5 bases). The CDR3 contains 15 residues. Germline CDR1 is LGHNA and CDR2 is YSLEER. Trimming pared 5 bases from V and 4 bases from J, leaving 14 bases between. CDR3 in amino acids: CASSKGQQATGELFF. As DNA, the CDR3 is TGCGCCAGCAGCAAGGGCCAACAGGCCACCGGGGAGCTGTTTTTT.

The DNA for the CDR3 is TGTGCCAGCAGCTTTCTCGGGACAGGGGTCATTGGAAACACCATATATTTT. It specifies CASSFLGTGVIGNTIYF. This chain links TRBV7-2 with TRBJ1-3; 10 nucleotides agree with TRBD1. CDR3 length: 17 amino acids. From germline, CDR1 is SGHTA and CDR2 FQGNSA. V shed 3 bases, J shed 3 bases, and the junction held 8 bases outside the gene matches.

J is TRBJ2-1 and V is TRBV23-1; 7 nucleotides line up with TRBD1. TRBV23-1 carries the ORF label, with uncertain function. CDR3 length equals 14 residues. V trimming: 6 bases; J trimming: 9 bases; junction bases outside the gene matches: 11. The CDR3 reads CASRATGFVGEQFF. DNA of the CDR3: TGCGCCAGCAGAGCGACAGGGTTCGTCGGTGAGCAGTTCTTC.

The chain couples TRBV11-2 to TRBJ2-5; no clear D gene. The CDR3 consists of 12 residues. V was clipped by 0 bases and J by 4 bases, with 3 bases between them. In germline, CDR1 is SGHAT, CDR2 FQNNGV. The CDR3 DNA follows: TGTGCCAGCAGCTTAGATATAGAGACCCAGTACTTC. As protein: CASSLDIETQYF.

The chain links TRBV11-3 to TRBJ1-2; 9 bases match TRBD1. From germline, CDR1 is SGHNT and CDR2 YENEEA. The junction had 9 bases not matched to a gene; V was cut back by 4 bases and J by 0 bases. This CDR3 comprises 17 residues. CDR3 coding DNA: TGTGCCAGCAGCTCAAGGACAGGGGATAGAGCTAACTATGGCTACACCTTC. Amino acids: CASSSRTGDRANYGYTF.

The chain joins TRBV19 to TRBJ1-6, with 11 positions matching TRBD1. CDR1 is LNHDA and CDR2 is SQIVND in the germline V gene (reference sequence). J lost 9 bases, V lost 4 bases, and 2 bases had no gene match. This CDR3 is 14 amino acids long. The CDR3 sequence: CASSTGQGVSPLHF. CDR3 DNA sequence: TGTGCCAGTAGTACGGGACAGGGGGTTTCACCCCTCCACTTT.

The gene calls are TRBV28 and TRBJ2-3, with D hard to call. This CDR3 has 13 residues. CDR1 is MDHEN, CDR2 SYDVKM, per germline. Trimming removed 7 bases at V and 2 bases at J, with 10 bases between. CDR3: CASTLTATDTQYF. In DNA form, the CDR3 reads TGTGCCAGCACTCTAACAGCCACAGATACGCAGTATTTT.

In DNA, the CDR3 is TGTGCCAGCAGCTTGCAAAGGGGGCCCTCTGGAAACACCATATATTTT. Amino acids: CASSLQRGPSGNTIYF. The V call is TRBV5-5, the J call TRBJ1-3, with 7 bases that match TRBD1. The CDR3 runs 16 residues. The germline V gene has CDR1 SGHKS and CDR2 YYEKEE (reference sequence). Germline trimming cut 1 base from V and 0 bases from J; bases unmatched to any gene: 4.

The chain combines TRBV6-5 with TRBJ1-5; 8 bases align to TRBD1. The CDR3 runs to 16 residues. Germline CDR1 is MNHEY and CDR2 is SVGAGI. Trimming cost V 4 bases and J 4 bases; bases outside gene matches: 9. Here the CDR3 DNA reads TGTGCCAGCAGTTTGATGGGACAGGCCAGAAATCAGCCCCAGCATTTT. Translated: CASSLMGQARNQPQHF.

This chain links TRBV2 with TRBJ1-5; D is possibly TRBD1 (6 bases). Germline values: CDR1 SNHLY, CDR2 FYNNEI. This CDR3 has 15 amino acids. Deletions cut 4 bases from V and 6 bases from J, with 16 bases between. The CDR3 region has the DNA TGTGCCAGCAGTGCAACAGGGAGTCAAAGTCAGCCCCAGCATTTT. Its protein is CASSATGSQSQPQHF.

This clone was seen a handful of times. V is TRBV7-9 and J is TRBJ1-1, with TRBD1 as a possible D gene (6 bases). The CDR3 is made up of 13 amino acids. With 7 bases removed from V and 5 bases from J, the gap between germline ends came to 14 bases. Germline V CDR1 and CDR2: SEHNR, FQNEAQ (reference sequence). CDR3 sequence (DNA): TGTGCCAGCACCTCCGGGGGGCTTACTGAAGCTTTCTTT. It specifies CASTSGGLTEAFF.

This chain connects TRBV9 to TRBJ2-7, with 7 nucleotides matching TRBD2. The CDR3 totals 15 residues. V trimming: 0 bases; J trimming: 3 bases; junction bases outside the gene matches: 6. CDR1 SGDLS and CDR2 YYNGEE come from the germline V gene. CDR3 sequence (DNA): TGTGCCAGCAGCGTAGGACTAGCCACACTCTACGAGCAGTACTTC. It translates to CASSVGLATLYEQYF.

The chain uses TRBV30 and TRBJ1-6; no firm D call. Germline values: CDR1 GTSNPN, CDR2 SVGIG (reference sequence). Trimming shortened V by 3 bases and J by 7 bases, and 16 bases separated the two germline ends. This CDR3 has 15 amino acids. The CDR3 nucleotides are TGTGCCTGGAGGCGGACTGGACCCCCGAATTCACCCCTCCACTTT. As protein: CAWRRTGPPNSPLHF.

This clone came up a few times. The rearrangement links TRBV7-2 to TRBJ1-4; TRBD1 matches at 7 bases. The ends lost 1 base at V and 8 bases at J; junction bases unmatched: 7. Germline V gene data show CDR1 as SGHTA and CDR2 as FQGNSA. The CDR3 has 15 amino acids. The CDR3, as DNA: TGTGCCAGCAGCTTAGGCGGCAGGGGGATCGAAAAACTGTTTTTT. Its protein product is CASSLGGRGIEKLFF.

V and J are TRBV11-3 and TRBJ1-2; tentative D call: TRBD1 (6 bases). V gave up 3 bases and J gave up 8 bases, with 25 bases separating them. Germline assignment: CDR1 SGHNT and CDR2 YENEEA. This CDR3 comprises 17 residues. In DNA form, the CDR3 reads TGTGCCAGCAGCTTCCCCACCTCCGGGGGGCAGAGGGGAGGCTACACCTTC. Translated: CASSFPTSGGQRGGYTF.